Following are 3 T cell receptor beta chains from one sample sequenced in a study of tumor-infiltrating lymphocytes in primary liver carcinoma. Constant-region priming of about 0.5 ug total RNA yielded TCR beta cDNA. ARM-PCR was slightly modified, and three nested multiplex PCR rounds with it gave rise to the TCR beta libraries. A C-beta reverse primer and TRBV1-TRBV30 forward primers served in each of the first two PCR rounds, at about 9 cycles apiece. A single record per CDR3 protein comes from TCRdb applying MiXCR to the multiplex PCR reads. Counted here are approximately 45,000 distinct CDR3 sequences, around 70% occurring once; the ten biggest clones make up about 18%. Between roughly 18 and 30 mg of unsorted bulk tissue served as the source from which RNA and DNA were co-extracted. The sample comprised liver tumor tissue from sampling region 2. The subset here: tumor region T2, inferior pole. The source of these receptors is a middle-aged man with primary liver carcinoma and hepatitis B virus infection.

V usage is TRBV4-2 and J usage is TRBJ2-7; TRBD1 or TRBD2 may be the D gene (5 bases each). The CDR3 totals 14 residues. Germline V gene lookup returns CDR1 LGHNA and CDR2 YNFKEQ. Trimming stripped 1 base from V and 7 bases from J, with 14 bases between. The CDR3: CASSQGRGVHEQYF. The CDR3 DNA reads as TGTGCCAGCAGCCAAGGTCGAGGGGTCCATGAGCAGTACTTC.

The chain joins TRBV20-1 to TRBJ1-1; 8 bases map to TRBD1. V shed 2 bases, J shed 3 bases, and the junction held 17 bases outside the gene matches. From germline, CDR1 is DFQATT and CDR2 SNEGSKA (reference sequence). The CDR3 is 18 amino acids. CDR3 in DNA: TGCAGTGCTAGACTTGGCTACAGGGGGAGAAAAAGGGACACTGAAGCTTTCTTT. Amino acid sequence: CSARLGYRGRKRDTEAFF.

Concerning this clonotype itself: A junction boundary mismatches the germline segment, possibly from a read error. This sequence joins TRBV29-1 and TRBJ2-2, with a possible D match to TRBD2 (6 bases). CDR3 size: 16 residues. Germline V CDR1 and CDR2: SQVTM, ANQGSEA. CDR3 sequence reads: CSVAGLAATNTGELSF. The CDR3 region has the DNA TGCAGCGTTGCGGGATTAGCGGCAACGAACACCGGGGAGCTGTCTTTT.